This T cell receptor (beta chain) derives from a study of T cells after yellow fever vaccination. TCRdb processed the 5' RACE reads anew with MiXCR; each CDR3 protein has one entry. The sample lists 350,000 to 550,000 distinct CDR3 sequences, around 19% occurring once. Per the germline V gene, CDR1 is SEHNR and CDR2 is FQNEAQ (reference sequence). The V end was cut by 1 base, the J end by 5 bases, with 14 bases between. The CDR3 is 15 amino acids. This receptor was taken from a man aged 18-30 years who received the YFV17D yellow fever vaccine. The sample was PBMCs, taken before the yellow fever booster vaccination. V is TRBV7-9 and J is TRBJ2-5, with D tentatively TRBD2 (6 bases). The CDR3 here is CASSLVSGGLETQYF. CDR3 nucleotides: TGTGCCAGCAGCTTAGTCTCCGGGGGACTCGAGACCCAGTACTTC.